Listed below are T cell receptor beta chains from one sample, sequenced in a study of T cells in Graves' hyperthyroidism and ophthalmopathy. MiXCR, applied by TCRdb to the multiplex PCR reads, yields one record per CDR3 protein. The table records fewer than 450,000 distinct CDR3 sequences, nearly 15% of them present only once. Material for sequencing was blood. These receptor sequences come from a woman aged 55-69 years with Graves' ophthalmopathy. Each CDR3 is given with its conserved first and last residue. D genes are given only for firm matches. Expanded clones are given a class, and other clones once, few, many or no size at all.

>many|.|TRBJ2-3|TRBV7-3
CASSSSAGTDTQYF
TGTGCCAGCAGCTCCAGCGCAGGCACAGATACGCAGTATTTT
>.|.|TRBJ2-2|TRBV7-2
CASSLVVTNTGELFF
TGTGCCAGCAGCTTAGTAGTAACGAACACCGGGGAGCTGTTTTTT
>.|TRBD2|TRBJ2-1|TRBV10-3
CAISELGTSNEQFF
TGTGCCATCAGTGAGTTGGGGACTAGCAATGAGCAGTTCTTC
>many|TRBD1|TRBJ2-7|TRBV3-1
CASSLRGLYEQYF
TGTGCCAGCAGCCTCAGGGGGCTATACGAGCAGTACTTC
>.|.|TRBJ1-3|TRBV6-1
CASQAGYSGNTIYF
TGTGCCAGCCAAGCCGGATACTCTGGAAACACCATATATTTT
>many|.|TRBJ2-3|TRBV12-3/TRBV12-4
CASSFLDRSTDTQYF
TGTGCCAGCAGTTTCTTGGACCGTAGCACAGATACGCAGTATTTT
>few|.|TRBJ1-1|TRBV2
CASSRDFNTEAFF
TGTGCCAGCAGCCGGGACTTTAACACTGAAGCTTTCTTT
>.|.|TRBJ1-2|TRBV6-1
CASSTDGLLEGGYTF
TGTGCCAGCTCAACCGACGGGCTCCTCGAGGGCGGCTACACCTTC
>many|.|TRBJ2-5|TRBV7-8
CASSLAWERSEQETQYF
TGTGCCAGCAGCTTAGCGTGGGAGCGGAGCGAACAAGAGACCCAGTACTTC
>.|TRBD2|TRBJ2-3|TRBV20-1
CSATGEREARDTQYF
TGCAGTGCTACCGGAGAGCGGGAGGCCAGAGATACGCAGTATTTT
>many|.|TRBJ2-5|TRBV7-6
CASSSRGSWAGETQYF
TGTGCCAGCAGCTCGCGTGGCTCTTGGGCAGGGGAGACCCAGTACTTC
>.|.|TRBJ1-2|TRBV12-3/TRBV12-4
CASSFHTGTNYGYTF
TGTGCCAGCAGTTTTCATACAGGAACCAACTATGGCTACACCTTC
>.|TRBD2|TRBJ2-1|TRBV9
CASSARTSGINEQFF
TGTGCCAGCAGCGCCAGGACTAGCGGGATAAATGAGCAGTTCTTC
>.|.|TRBJ2-1|TRBV19
CASTPQFF
TGTGCCAGTACCCCTCAGTTCTTC
>many|TRBD1|TRBJ2-7|TRBV5-1
CASSFRTGEEQYF
TGCGCCAGCAGCTTCAGGACAGGGGAAGAGCAGTACTTC
>.|TRBD1|TRBJ1-3|TRBV3-1
CASSPQTGTGNTIYF
TGTGCCAGCAGCCCACAGACAGGGACTGGAAACACCATATATTTT
>.|.|TRBJ2-7|TRBV10-3
CAISGTGSYEQYF
TGTGCCATCAGTGGAACAGGCTCCTACGAGCAGTACTTC
>few|TRBD2|TRBJ2-1|TRBV5-1
CASTRAGGYGEQFF
TGCGCCAGCACGAGAGCGGGAGGGTATGGTGAGCAGTTCTTC
>many|.|TRBJ1-5|TRBV3-1
CASSQEYSDWRQPQHF
TGTGCCAGCAGCCAAGAGTATTCGGATTGGAGGCAGCCCCAGCATTTT
>many|TRBD2|TRBJ2-3|TRBV2
CTSQREGLYTQYF
TGTACCAGCCAGCGGGAGGGTTTATATACGCAGTATTTT
>.|.|TRBJ2-3|TRBV11-3
CASSHRQQPDTQYF
TGTGCCAGCAGCCACCGTCAACAGCCCGATACGCAGTATTTT
>few|TRBD2|TRBJ2-1|TRBV5-1
CASSLASGIQNEQFF
TGCGCCAGCAGCTTGGCTAGCGGGATTCAGAATGAGCAGTTCTTC
>.|.|TRBJ1-2|TRBV15
CATSRDTGLSYTF
TGTGCCACCAGCAGAGACACAGGTCTTAGCTACACCTTC
>many|TRBD2|TRBJ2-2|TRBV5-1
CASSVGAGPLPGELFF
TGCGCCAGCAGCGTAGGAGCGGGACCTCTCCCCGGGGAGCTGTTTTTT
>few|TRBD2|TRBJ2-5|TRBV6-1
CASSLTSGDSGTQYF
TGTGCCAGCAGCTTGACTAGCGGGGACTCGGGGACCCAGTACTTC
>many|TRBD2|TRBJ2-7|TRBV5-1
CASSLGPSGVTYEQYF
TGCGCCAGCAGCTTGGGTCCCAGCGGGGTAACCTACGAGCAGTACTTC
>many|TRBD2|TRBJ2-7|TRBV12-3/TRBV12-4
CASSTRSGRVDEQYF
TGTGCCAGCAGTACTAGGTCGGGGAGGGTGGACGAGCAGTACTTC
>few|TRBD1|TRBJ1-4|TRBV6-1
CASREQGSNEKLFF
TGTGCCAGCAGGGAACAGGGGTCTAATGAAAAACTGTTTTTT
>many|.|TRBJ2-1|TRBV18
CASSPLQGNNEQFF
TGTGCCAGCTCACCACTACAGGGAAACAATGAGCAGTTCTTC
>many|.|TRBJ2-1|TRBV12-3/TRBV12-4
CASLRGFTKASYNEQFF
TGTGCCAGCCTAAGGGGGTTTACGAAGGCCTCCTACAATGAGCAGTTCTTC
>.|TRBD2|TRBJ2-3|TRBV27
CASRSSGRPLADTQYF
TGTGCCAGCAGGTCTAGCGGGAGGCCCTTGGCAGATACGCAGTATTTT
>few|TRBD2|TRBJ2-2|TRBV24-1
CATSDSLGLAVNTGELFF
TGTGCCACCAGTGATTCACTAGGGCTAGCGGTAAACACCGGGGAGCTGTTTTTT
>few|TRBD2|TRBJ2-1|TRBV5-1
CASSFLAGRINEQFF
TGCGCCAGCAGCTTTTTAGCGGGCCGCATCAATGAGCAGTTCTTC
>many|.|TRBJ2-2|TRBV6-5
CASSYERYTGELFF
TGTGCCAGCAGTTACGAACGGTACACCGGGGAGCTGTTTTTT
>few|TRBD2|TRBJ2-1|TRBV6-1
CASSSKLAGAYNEQFF
TGTGCCAGCAGTTCAAAACTAGCGGGAGCTTACAATGAGCAGTTCTTC
>many|.|TRBJ2-2|TRBV15
CATSRGASLNTGELFF
TGTGCCACCAGCAGAGGAGCTAGCCTGAACACCGGGGAGCTGTTTTTT
>many|.|TRBJ1-1|TRBV20-1
CSARDWQGGTEAFF
TGCAGTGCTAGAGATTGGCAGGGTGGAACTGAAGCTTTCTTT
>.|.|TRBJ2-7|TRBV4-1
CASSGGRGDSYEQYF
TGCGCCAGCAGCGGGGGGAGGGGGGACTCCTACGAGCAGTACTTC
>.|.|TRBJ2-1|TRBV28
CASSGLYNEQFF
TGTGCCAGCTCGGGACTCTACAATGAGCAGTTCTTC
>.|.|TRBJ2-7|TRBV27
CASSSGTHYEQYF
TGTGCCAGCAGTTCCGGGACCCACTACGAGCAGTACTTC
>many|.|TRBJ2-3|TRBV5-1
CASSLSPRDTDTQYF
TGCGCCAGCAGCTTAAGTCCCCGGGACACAGATACGCAGTATTTT
>few|.|TRBJ2-3|TRBV2
CASIRFTDTQYF
TGTGCCAGCATAAGGTTCACAGATACGCAGTATTTT
>many|TRBD1|TRBJ1-2|TRBV27
CASSPDRGDYGYTF
TGTGCCAGCAGCCCGGACAGGGGAGACTATGGCTACACCTTC
>many|.|TRBJ2-5|TRBV20-1
CSARIQQETQYF
TGCAGTGCTAGAATACAGCAAGAGACCCAGTACTTC
>.|.|TRBJ2-5|TRBV18
CASSRWDSREETQYF
TGTGCCAGCTCACGCTGGGACAGCCGGGAGGAGACCCAGTACTTC
>.|.|TRBJ1-2|TRBV5-1
CASSRDGTNYGYTF
TGCGCCAGCAGCCGGGACGGAACTAACTATGGCTACACCTTC
>.|.|TRBJ1-1|TRBV15
CATSRDEGPYLYTEAFF
TGTGCCACCAGCAGAGATGAGGGGCCCTACCTTTACACTGAAGCTTTCTTT
>.|TRBD1|TRBJ1-2|TRBV19
CASSGTEGGIYGYTF
TGTGCCAGTAGTGGGACAGAAGGGGGCATCTATGGCTACACCTTC
>.|.|TRBJ2-5|TRBV5-1
CASSMGQLIQETQYF
TGCGCCAGCAGCATGGGCCAACTGATCCAAGAGACCCAGTACTTC
>many|TRBD1|TRBJ1-5|TRBV2
CASKGQGQQPQHF
TGTGCCAGCAAGGGACAGGGGCAACAGCCCCAGCATTTT
>many|.|TRBJ1-2|TRBV28
CASSSHTNYGYTF
TGTGCCAGCAGTTCCCATACTAACTATGGCTACACCTTC
>.|TRBD1|TRBJ2-5|TRBV2
CASRGTGLRETQYF
TGTGCCAGCAGAGGGACAGGGCTGCGTGAGACCCAGTACTTC
>many|TRBD1|TRBJ1-4|TRBV29-1
CSVEARDRVEKLFF
TGCAGCGTTGAAGCGCGGGACAGGGTCGAAAAACTGTTTTTT